These 22 T cell receptor beta chains came from one sample sequenced in a study of blood T cell repertoires in COVID-19. Some clones are missing from TCRdb's copy, which holds only in-frame ones; the method was immunoSEQ multiplex PCR. There are approximately 240,000 clones in the sample; about 88% occur only once, and approximately 2.1% lies in the top ten. Sequencing was performed on peripheral blood. These receptors were obtained from a woman in her 40s who had recovered from COVID-19.

This sequence joins TRBV4-1 and TRBJ1-4; D remains ambiguous. V was trimmed by 4 bases and J by 7 bases, leaving 16 bases between them. Germline V gene sequence: CDR1 MGHRA, CDR2 YSYEKL. This CDR3 spans 15 amino acids. The CDR3 loop is CASSPILLTREKLFF. The CDR3 nucleotides are TGCGCCAGCAGCCCTATTCTATTAACGCGTGAAAAACTGTTTTTT.

This clone was seen once. The V and J genes are TRBV29-1 and TRBJ2-1; 8 nucleotides line up with TRBD2. J lost 3 bases, V lost 4 bases, and 8 bases had no gene match. The CDR3 has 15 residues. Germline assignment: CDR1 SQVTM and CDR2 ANQGSEA. The CDR3 here is CSVGISGVHYNEQFF. As DNA, the CDR3 is TGCAGCGTTGGGATTAGCGGGGTCCACTACAATGAGCAGTTCTTC.

The CDR3 loop reads CSVRGQGFIHQRPRHSPLHF. CDR3 nucleotides: TGCAGCGTTCGGGGACAGGGCTTTATACATCAGCGTCCCCGGCATTCACCCCTCCACTTT. The J gene is TRBJ1-6, the V gene TRBV29-1; 9 bases line up with TRBD1. Germline values: CDR1 SQVTM, CDR2 ANQGSEA. The ends lost 5 bases at V and 8 bases at J; junction bases unmatched: 25. The CDR3 contains 20 residues.

This CDR3 reads CAWRTGQNNSPLHF. The CDR3, as DNA: TGTGCCTGGCGGACGGGACAGAATAATTCACCCCTCCACTTT. The chain recombines TRBV30 with TRBJ1-6; 7 bases fit TRBD1. The CDR3 sequence is 14 residues long. The junction had 6 bases not matched to a gene; V was cut back by 5 bases and J by 5 bases. Germline V gives CDR1 GTSNPN, CDR2 SVGIG (reference sequence).

The chain recombines TRBV7-9 with TRBJ2-1, with 8 bases aligning to TRBD2. This CDR3 contains 16 residues. After removal of 3 bases from V and 7 bases from J, the junction contained 11 bases not matched to a gene. Germline V gene lookup returns CDR1 SEHNR and CDR2 FQNEAQ (reference sequence). CDR3 nucleotide sequence: TGTGCCAGCAGCTTTCAGCGGGAGTGGGTCGGGAATGAGCAGTTCTTC. Amino acids: CASSFQREWVGNEQFF. The complete variable domain, with remaining parts taken from reference TRBV7-9 and TRBJ2-1, reads DTGVSQNPRHKITKRGQNVTFRCDPISEHNRLYWYRQTLGQGPEFLTYFQNEAQLEKSRLLSDRFSAERPKGSFSTLEIQRTEQGDSAMYLCASSFQREWVGNEQFFGPGTRLTVL.

The V call is TRBV7-9, the J call TRBJ1-3; 9 bases map to TRBD1. This CDR3 is built from 18 residues. The V gene end was trimmed by 6 bases and the J gene end by 0 bases; junction bases not matched to a gene: 12. Per germline, CDR1 SEHNR and CDR2 FQNEAQ (reference sequence). The CDR3 protein is CASSSRPGQGSSGNTIYF. The CDR3 nucleotides read TGTGCCAGCAGTTCACGTCCGGGACAGGGATCCTCTGGAAACACCATATATTTT.

This chain connects TRBV19 to TRBJ2-5; D possibly corresponds to TRBD2 (6 bases). Per the germline V gene, CDR1 is LNHDA and CDR2 is SQIVND (reference sequence). CDR3 length: 16 residues. V dropped 4 bases and J dropped 0 bases, with 15 bases sitting between them. The CDR3 bases are TGTGCCAGTAGTACGGGGGACCTCCCTTACCAAGAGACCCAGTACTTC. This gives the protein CASSTGDLPYQETQYF.

The CDR3 reads CASSYARSNTGELFF. CDR3 in DNA: TGTGCCAGCAGTTACGCCCGAAGCAACACCGGGGAGCTGTTTTTT. The chain has TRBV6-5 and TRBJ2-2; D gene uncertain. CDR1 and CDR2 from the germline V gene are MNHEY and SVGAGI. This CDR3 contains 15 residues. V was pared by 2 bases and J by 2 bases, with 9 bases between.

The chain carries TRBV3-1 (or the pseudogene TRBV3-2) and TRBJ2-7; 9 positions agree with TRBD1. This CDR3 spans 16 amino acids. From germline, CDR1 is LGHDT and CDR2 YNNKEL (reference sequence). V gave up 0 bases and J gave up 5 bases; unmatched junction bases: 8. The chain's CDR3 is CASSQEMGTGSNEQYF. CDR3 DNA sequence: TGTGCCAGCAGCCAAGAAATGGGGACAGGGTCCAACGAGCAGTACTTC.

As to this clone: This same CDR3 is encoded by further DNA sequences in the sample. The CDR3 is CATSDSRAPYEQYF. DNA of the CDR3: TGTGCCACCAGTGATTCCAGGGCACCCTACGAGCAGTACTTC. The chain combines TRBV24-1 with TRBJ2-7, with D tentatively TRBD1 (5 bases). V lost 2 bases and J lost 2, with 9 bases in between. Germline V CDR1 and CDR2: KGHDR, SFDVKD. The CDR3 has 14 residues.

V is TRBV28 and J is TRBJ1-5; 8 bases match TRBD1. The V segment lost 5 bases and the J segment 0 bases; nucleotides outside the gene matches: 12. The CDR3 length is 18 residues. Germline lookup yields CDR1 MDHEN and CDR2 SYDVKM. The CDR3 coding sequence is TGTGCCAGCAGTCTCGTCCCGGGACAGGAGGATAGCAATCAGCCCCAGCATTTT. Residues: CASSLVPGQEDSNQPQHF.

The chain is built from TRBV21-1 and TRBJ1-5. TRBV21-1 is given as a pseudogene. This CDR3 is 12 amino acids long. Written as DNA, the CDR3 is TGTGCCAGCTACCAAGAAACTTCGCCCCAGCATTTT. The encoded protein is CASYQETSPQHF.

This clone was seen a single time. V is TRBV28 and J is TRBJ2-2, with unresolved D. Trimming stripped 3 bases from V and 5 bases from J, with 4 bases between. CDR1 is MDHEN, CDR2 SYDVKM, per germline. This CDR3 has 12 residues. The CDR3 region is CASSLTTGELFF. CDR3 nucleotides: TGTGCCAGCAGTTTGACAACCGGGGAGCTGTTTTTT.

The genes are TRBV4-3 and TRBJ2-7; 12 positions agree with TRBD1. Germline V CDR1 and CDR2: LGHNA, YSLEER. There are 17 residues in the CDR3. J was trimmed by 4 bases and V by 3 bases; bases with no gene match: 10. In nucleotides, the CDR3 is TGCGCCAGCAGCCAGGCCGAACCGGGACAGGGGGCTTACGAGCAGTACTTC. This codes for CASSQAEPGQGAYEQYF.

The gene calls are TRBV19 and TRBJ1-4, with TRBD1 matching over 7 bases. Germline V lookup: CDR1 LNHDA, CDR2 SQIVND (reference sequence). V dropped 6 bases and J dropped 6; count of bases not matched to a gene: 7. CDR3 length equals 14 residues. CDR3 sequence (DNA): TGTGCCAGTAGCCACAGGGGTTTGTATGAAAAACTGTTTTTT. This sequence encodes CASSHRGLYEKLFF.

This clone was counted a single time. This rearrangement joins TRBV7-3 to TRBJ2-7; D remains unclear. This CDR3 comprises 13 residues. Trimming removed 1 base from V and 5 bases from J, with 9 bases in between. CDR1 SGHTA and CDR2 FQGTGA come from the germline V gene. CDR3 protein: CASSLIPSHEQYF. The CDR3 DNA reads as TGTGCCAGCAGCTTAATCCCGTCCCACGAGCAGTACTTC.

About this clone: Other DNA sequences in the sample encode the same CDR3. The chain combines TRBV7-2 with TRBJ1-2; the match to TRBD1 covers 7 bases. This CDR3 spans 13 amino acids. Germline V gene sequence: CDR1 SGHTA, CDR2 FQGNSA. V was pared by 2 bases and J by 3 bases, with 0 bases of the junction left unmatched. CDR3 bases: TGTGCCAGCAGCTTAACAGGGGACTATGGCTACACCTTC. This sequence encodes CASSLTGDYGYTF.

The chain has TRBV25-1 and TRBJ2-1, with 9 bases lining up with TRBD2. Germline trimming cut 4 bases from V and 7 bases from J; bases unmatched to any gene: 11. Germline CDR1 MGHDK, CDR2 SYGVNS. CDR3 length: 16 residues. CDR3 amino acids: CASSVLGGGARNEQFF. CDR3 DNA: TGTGCCAGCAGTGTCCTGGGCGGGGGGGCAAGAAATGAGCAGTTCTTC.

The chain couples TRBV9 to TRBJ2-7, with 8 nucleotides matching TRBD2. From germline, CDR1 is SGDLS and CDR2 YYNGEE. Trimming took 0 bases from V and 6 from J; bases not matched to a gene: 5. This CDR3 has 14 amino acids. CDR3 DNA: TGTGCCAGCAGCGTAGCGATCGCGGGGGGCGAGCAGTACTTC. As protein: CASSVAIAGGEQYF.

The chain employs TRBV24-1 and TRBJ2-5; TRBD1 aligns across 10 bases. In germline, CDR1 is KGHDR, CDR2 SFDVKD. V trimming: 6 bases; J trimming: 4 bases; junction bases outside the gene matches: 4. The CDR3 covers 14 residues. This CDR3 reads CATSRQGAGETQYF. DNA for the CDR3: TGTGCCACCAGTAGACAGGGGGCGGGAGAGACCCAGTACTTC.

Comment on this clone: Other DNA sequences in the sample encode the same CDR3. This chain uses TRBV7-3 with TRBJ2-3; 11 bases agree with TRBD2. Germline loops: CDR1 SGHTA, CDR2 FQGTGA. The CDR3 runs 15 residues. The ends lost 5 bases at V and 5 bases at J; junction bases unmatched: 6. Written as DNA, the CDR3 is TGTGCCAGCAGCCTGAGACTAGCGGGAAAAGATACGCAGTATTTT. Its protein product is CASSLRLAGKDTQYF.

This chain links TRBV19 with TRBJ2-7; 7 bases align to TRBD1. The CDR3 extends over 16 amino acids. CDR1 and CDR2 from the germline V gene are LNHDA and SQIVND (reference sequence). V shed 5 bases and J 1 base; nucleotides not matched to a gene: 11. Here the CDR3 reads CASSVTRAGGSYEQYF. The CDR3 DNA is TGTGCCAGTAGTGTGACCAGGGCAGGGGGTTCCTACGAGCAGTACTTC.